This TCR beta chain was recorded in a study of T cell responses to AZD1222 COVID-19 vaccine. V lost 1 base and J lost 5; bases outside the gene matches: 2. This CDR3 spans 14 amino acids. Per the germline V gene, CDR1 is MNHNS and CDR2 is SASEGT. With respect to this clone: What it binds is unknown.

Using immunoSEQ multiplex PCR, the repertoire was profiled, and TCRdb retains in-frame clones only, with some absent. Of over 120,000 clones in the sample, 85% to 90% were seen once. Study results and caveats: White British donors predominated, females outnumbered males, and clonal diversity was possibly underestimated. An increase in Spike-specific TCR breadth and depth was observed after two AZD1222 doses. Researchers took repertoire samples only after the peak T cell response had come.

This sequence originates from an adult in good health. This chain joins TRBV6-1 and TRBJ2-5; 9 bases match TRBD1. This sample comprised peripheral blood, obtained on day 0 of AZD1222 vaccination. CDR3 nucleotides: TGTGCCAGCAGTGAAGGGGACAGGGTTGAGACCCAGTACTTC. It encodes CASSEGDRVETQYF.